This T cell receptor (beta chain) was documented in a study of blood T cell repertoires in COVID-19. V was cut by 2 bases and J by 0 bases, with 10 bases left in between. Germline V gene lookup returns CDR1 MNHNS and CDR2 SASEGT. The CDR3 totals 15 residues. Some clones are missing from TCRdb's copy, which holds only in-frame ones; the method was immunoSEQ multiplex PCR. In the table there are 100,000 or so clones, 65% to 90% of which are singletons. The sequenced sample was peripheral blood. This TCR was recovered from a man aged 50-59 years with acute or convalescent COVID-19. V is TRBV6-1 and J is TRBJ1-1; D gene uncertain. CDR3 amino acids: CASSETPNMNTEAFF. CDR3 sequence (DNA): TGTGCCAGCAGTGAAACGCCGAACATGAACACTGAAGCTTTCTTT.